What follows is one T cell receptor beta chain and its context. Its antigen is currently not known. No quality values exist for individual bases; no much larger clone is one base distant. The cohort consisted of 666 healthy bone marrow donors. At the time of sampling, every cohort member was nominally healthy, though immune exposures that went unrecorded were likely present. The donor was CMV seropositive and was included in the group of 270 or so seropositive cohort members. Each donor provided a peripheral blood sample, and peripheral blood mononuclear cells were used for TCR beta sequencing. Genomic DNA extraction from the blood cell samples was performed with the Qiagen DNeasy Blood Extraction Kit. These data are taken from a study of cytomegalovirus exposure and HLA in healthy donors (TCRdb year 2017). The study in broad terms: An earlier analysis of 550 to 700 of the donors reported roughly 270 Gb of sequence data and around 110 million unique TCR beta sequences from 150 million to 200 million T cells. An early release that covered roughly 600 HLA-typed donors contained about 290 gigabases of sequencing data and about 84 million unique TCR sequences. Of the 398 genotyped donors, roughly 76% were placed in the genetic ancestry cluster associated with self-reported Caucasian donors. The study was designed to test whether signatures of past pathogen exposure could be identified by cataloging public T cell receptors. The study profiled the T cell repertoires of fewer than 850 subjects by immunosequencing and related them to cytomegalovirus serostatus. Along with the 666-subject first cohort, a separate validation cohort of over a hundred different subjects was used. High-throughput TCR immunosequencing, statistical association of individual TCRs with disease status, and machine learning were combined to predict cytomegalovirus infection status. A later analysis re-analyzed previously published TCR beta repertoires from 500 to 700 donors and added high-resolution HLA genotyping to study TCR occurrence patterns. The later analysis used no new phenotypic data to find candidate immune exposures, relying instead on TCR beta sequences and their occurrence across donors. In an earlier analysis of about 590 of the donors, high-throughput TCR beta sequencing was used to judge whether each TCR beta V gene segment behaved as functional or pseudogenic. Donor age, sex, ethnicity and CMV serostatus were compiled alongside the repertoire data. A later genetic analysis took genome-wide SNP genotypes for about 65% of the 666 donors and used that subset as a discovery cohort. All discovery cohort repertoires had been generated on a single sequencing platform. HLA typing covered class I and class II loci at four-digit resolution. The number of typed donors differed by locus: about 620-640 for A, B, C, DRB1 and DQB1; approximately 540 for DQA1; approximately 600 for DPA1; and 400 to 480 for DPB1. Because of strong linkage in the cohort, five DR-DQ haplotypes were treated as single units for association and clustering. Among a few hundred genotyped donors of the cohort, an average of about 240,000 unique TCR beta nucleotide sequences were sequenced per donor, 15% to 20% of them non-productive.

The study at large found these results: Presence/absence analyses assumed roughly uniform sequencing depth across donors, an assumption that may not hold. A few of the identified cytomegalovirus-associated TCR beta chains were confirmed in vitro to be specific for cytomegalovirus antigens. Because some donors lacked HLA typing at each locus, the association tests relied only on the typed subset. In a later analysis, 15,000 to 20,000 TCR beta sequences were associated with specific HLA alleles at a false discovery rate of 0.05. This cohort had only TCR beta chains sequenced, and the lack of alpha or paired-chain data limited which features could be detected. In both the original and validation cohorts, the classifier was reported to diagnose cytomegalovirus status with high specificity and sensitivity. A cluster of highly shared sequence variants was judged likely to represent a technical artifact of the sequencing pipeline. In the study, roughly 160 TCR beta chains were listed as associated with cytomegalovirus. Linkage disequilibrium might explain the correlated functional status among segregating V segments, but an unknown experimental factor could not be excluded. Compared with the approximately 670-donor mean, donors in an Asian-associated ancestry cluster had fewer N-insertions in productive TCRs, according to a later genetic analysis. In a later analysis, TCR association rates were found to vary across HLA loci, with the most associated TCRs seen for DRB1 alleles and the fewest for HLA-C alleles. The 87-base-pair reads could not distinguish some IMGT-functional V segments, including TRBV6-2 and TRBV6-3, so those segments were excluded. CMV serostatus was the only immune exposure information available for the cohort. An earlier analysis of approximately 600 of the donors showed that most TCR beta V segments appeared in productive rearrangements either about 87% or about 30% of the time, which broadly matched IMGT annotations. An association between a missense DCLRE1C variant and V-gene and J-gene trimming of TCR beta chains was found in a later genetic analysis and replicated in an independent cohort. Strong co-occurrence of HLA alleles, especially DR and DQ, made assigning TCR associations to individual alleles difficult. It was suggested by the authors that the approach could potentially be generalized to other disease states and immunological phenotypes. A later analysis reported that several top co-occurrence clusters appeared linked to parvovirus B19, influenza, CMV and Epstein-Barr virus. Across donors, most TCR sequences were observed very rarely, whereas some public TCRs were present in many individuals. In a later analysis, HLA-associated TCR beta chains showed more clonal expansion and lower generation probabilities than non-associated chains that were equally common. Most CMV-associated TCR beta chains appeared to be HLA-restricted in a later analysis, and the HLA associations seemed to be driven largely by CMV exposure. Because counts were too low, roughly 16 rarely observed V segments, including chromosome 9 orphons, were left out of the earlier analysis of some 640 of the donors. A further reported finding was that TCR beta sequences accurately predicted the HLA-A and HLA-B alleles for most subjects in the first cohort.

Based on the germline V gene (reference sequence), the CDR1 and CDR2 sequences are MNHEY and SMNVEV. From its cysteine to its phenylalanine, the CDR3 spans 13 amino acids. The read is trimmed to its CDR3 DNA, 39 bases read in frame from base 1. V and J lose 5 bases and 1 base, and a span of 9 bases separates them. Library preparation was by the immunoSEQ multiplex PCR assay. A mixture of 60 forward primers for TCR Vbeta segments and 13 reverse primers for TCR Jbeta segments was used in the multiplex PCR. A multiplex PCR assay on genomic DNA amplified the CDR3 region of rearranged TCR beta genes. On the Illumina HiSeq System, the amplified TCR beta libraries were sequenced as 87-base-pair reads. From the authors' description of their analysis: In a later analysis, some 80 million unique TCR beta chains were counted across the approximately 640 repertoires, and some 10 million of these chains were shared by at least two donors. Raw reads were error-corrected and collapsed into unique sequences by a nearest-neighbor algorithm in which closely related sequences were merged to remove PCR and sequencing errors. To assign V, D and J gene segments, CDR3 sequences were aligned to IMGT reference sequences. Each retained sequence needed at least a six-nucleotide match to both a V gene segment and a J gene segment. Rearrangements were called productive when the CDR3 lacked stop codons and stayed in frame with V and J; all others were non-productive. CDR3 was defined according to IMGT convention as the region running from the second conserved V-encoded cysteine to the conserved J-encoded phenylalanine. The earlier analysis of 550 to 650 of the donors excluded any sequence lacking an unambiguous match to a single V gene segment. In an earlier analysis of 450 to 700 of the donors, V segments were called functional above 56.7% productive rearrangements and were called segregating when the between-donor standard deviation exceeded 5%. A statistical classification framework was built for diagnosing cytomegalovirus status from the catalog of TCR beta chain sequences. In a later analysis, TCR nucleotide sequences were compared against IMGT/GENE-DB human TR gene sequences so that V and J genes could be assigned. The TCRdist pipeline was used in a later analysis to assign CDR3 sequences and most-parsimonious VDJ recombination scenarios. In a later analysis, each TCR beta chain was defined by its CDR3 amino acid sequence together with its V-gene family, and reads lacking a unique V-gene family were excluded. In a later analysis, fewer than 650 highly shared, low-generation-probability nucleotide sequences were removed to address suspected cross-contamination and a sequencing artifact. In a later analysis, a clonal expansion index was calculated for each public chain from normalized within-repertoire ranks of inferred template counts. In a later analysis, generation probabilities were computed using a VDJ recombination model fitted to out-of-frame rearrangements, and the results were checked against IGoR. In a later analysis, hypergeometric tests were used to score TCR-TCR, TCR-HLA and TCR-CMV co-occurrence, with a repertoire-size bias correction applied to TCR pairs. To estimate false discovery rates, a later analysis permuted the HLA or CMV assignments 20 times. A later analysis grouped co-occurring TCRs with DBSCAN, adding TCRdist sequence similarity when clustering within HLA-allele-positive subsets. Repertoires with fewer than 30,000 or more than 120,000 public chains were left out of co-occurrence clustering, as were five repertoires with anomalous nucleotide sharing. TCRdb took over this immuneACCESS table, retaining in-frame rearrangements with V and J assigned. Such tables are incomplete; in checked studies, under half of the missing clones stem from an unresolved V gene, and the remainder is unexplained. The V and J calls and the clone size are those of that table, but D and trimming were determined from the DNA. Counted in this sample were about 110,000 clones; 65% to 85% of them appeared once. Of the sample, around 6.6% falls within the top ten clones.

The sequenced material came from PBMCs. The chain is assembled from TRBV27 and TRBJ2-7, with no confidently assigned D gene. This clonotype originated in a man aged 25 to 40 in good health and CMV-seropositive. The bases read TGTGCCAGCAGTCATGGTAGTTCCTACGAGCAGTACTTC. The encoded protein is CASSHGSSYEQYF.